A selection of T cell receptor beta chains follows, all from one sample in a study of cytomegalovirus exposure and HLA in healthy donors. Profiled with immunoSEQ multiplex PCR; TCRdb holds only in-frame clones, not every one. The data contain roughly 130,000 clones, 65% to 75% of them seen just once; the ten biggest clones take up approximately 6%. Sequenced material: PBMCs. The receptors come from a woman aged 45-65 years in good health and CMV-seropositive. Both conserved end residues are part of each CDR3. The D gene is left open where the match is weak. Clone size is stated in some rows and not others, as once, few, many or a class when expanded.

v_call	j_call	d_call	clone_size	cdr3_nt	cdr3_aa
TRBV11-3	TRBJ1-1	TRBD1	once	TGTGCCAGCAGCCCGGGCGGGACAGGGTCTAACGATGAAGCTTTCTTT	CASSPGGTGSNDEAFF
TRBV5-1	TRBJ1-2	NA	NA	TGCGCCAGCAGCGCGGCCCGATACTATGGCTACACCTTC	CASSAARYYGYTF
TRBV5-4	TRBJ2-2	TRBD2	NA	TGTGCCAGCACCTTTCGCGGGGGGCCAAACACCGGGGAGCTGTTTTTT	CASTFRGGPNTGELFF
TRBV4-1	TRBJ2-2	NA	NA	TGCGCCAGCAGCCCGGGACACTTGAACACCGGGGAGCTGTTTTTT	CASSPGHLNTGELFF
TRBV7-2	TRBJ2-2	TRBD2	NA	TGTGCCAGCAGCGCCGAAGCGGGGGGACACACCGGGGAGCTGTTTTTT	CASSAEAGGHTGELFF
TRBV21-1	TRBJ1-4	NA	NA	TGTGCCAGCTCACAGGGGGCTCGATCTAATGAAAAACTGTTTTTT	CASSQGARSNEKLFF
TRBV5-5	TRBJ1-5	TRBD1	NA	TGTGCCAGCAGCTTGGCGGGGACAGGTAATCAGCCCCAGCATTTT	CASSLAGTGNQPQHF
TRBV18	TRBJ2-1	TRBD2	NA	TGTGCCAGCTCACCACTAGCGGGGGGGTCGAATGAGCAGTTCTTC	CASSPLAGGSNEQFF
TRBV19	TRBJ2-7	TRBD1	NA	TGTGCCAGTAGTACAGGGGGACAAGAGCAGTACTTC	CASSTGGQEQYF
TRBV6-5	TRBJ2-2	NA	NA	TGTGCCACGGGTCGTGCCGGGGAGCTGTTTTTT	CATGRAGELFF
TRBV5-1	TRBJ2-3	NA	NA	TGCGCCAGCAGCCGGGGGAATACAGGGGCCAACACAGATACGCAGTATTTT	CASSRGNTGANTDTQYF
TRBV2	TRBJ1-3	NA	few	TGTGCCAGCAGAGACGACAGATACTCTGGAAACACCATATATTTT	CASRDDRYSGNTIYF
TRBV19	TRBJ1-1	NA	NA	TGTGCCAGTCAGCGGAACACTGAAGCTTTCTTT	CASQRNTEAFF